This T cell receptor (beta chain) was identified in a study of regulatory T cells in long-lasting Graves disease. Researchers made TCR beta libraries by using iRepertoire HTBI primers and running Arm-PCR on CDR3 regions. TCRdb re-called the multiplex PCR reads with MiXCR, one entry per CDR3 protein. In the table there are approximately 350,000 distinct CDR3 sequences, approximately 25% of which are singletons. V dropped 4 bases and J dropped 1 base, with 10 bases sitting between them. Germline-derived CDR1 and CDR2 are MDHEN and SYDVKM. The CDR3 is 14 residues long. Time point: persistent/refractory GD, antithyroid drugs over 5 years with positive TRAb. The TCR library used RNA extracted from PBMCs. The EDTA tubes were filled with about 9 milliliters of drawn peripheral blood. This clonotype was observed a few times.

The starting material was peripheral blood mononuclear cells (PBMCs), obtained when the disease was refractory, from a patient treated with antithyroid drugs. This TCR derives from a woman aged 40 to 50 with Graves disease. The V gene is TRBV28, the J gene TRBJ1-1; D ambiguous. The CDR3 nucleotides read TGTGCCAGCAGTTCCACGCGGGAGAACACTGAAGCTTTCTTT. Amino acid sequence: CASSSTRENTEAFF.